Shown below are 24 T cell receptor beta chains from a single sample sequenced in a study of post-analysis software for immune sequencing data. Study conclusions and caveats: The study found TRBV5-6, TRBV5-1 and TRBV20-1 among a handful of TRBV segments more frequent in patients than controls.

Their specific antigens are unknown. cDNA libraries of TCR beta carried unique molecular identifiers. TCRdb analysed the PCR reads with MiXCR anew, one entry per CDR3 protein. Among 750,000 to 950,000 distinct CDR3 sequences listed, around 42% were seen once. The sequencing sample was made of blood. Every receptor here comes from a girl under 18 with multiple sclerosis.

As DNA, the CDR3 is TGTGCCAGCAGCCCAGGACTAGCGGGAGGGCCTGGATATGAAACTTACGAGCAGTACTTC. As protein: CASSPGLAGGPGYETYEQYF. This sequence joins TRBV7-9 and TRBJ2-7, with TRBD2 identical over 15 bases. J lost 4 bases, V lost 5 bases, and 18 bases had no gene match. The CDR3 loop spans 20 amino acids. Germline CDR1 and CDR2: SEHNR and FQNEAQ (reference sequence).

This clonotype was seen only a few times. This chain uses TRBV5-1 with TRBJ1-2; tentative D call: TRBD1 (5 bases). The germline gives CDR1 SGHRS, CDR2 YFSETQ. V was clipped by 2 bases and J by 0 bases, with 8 bases between them. The CDR3 has 14 residues. The CDR3 protein is CASSFQTANYGYTF. For the CDR3, the DNA is TGCGCCAGCAGCTTCCAGACAGCTAACTATGGCTACACCTTC.

This clonotype was counted between two and nine times. The chain recombines TRBV6-2 or TRBV6-3 with TRBJ2-7; 7 bases align to TRBD1. V was clipped by 10 bases and J by 5 bases; unmatched bases: 14. The CDR3 sequence is 14 residues long. The germline V gene has CDR1 MNHEY and CDR2 SVGEGT. CDR3 nucleotides: TGTGCCACGAGAAGGGGAACAGGGGATCACGAGCAGTACTTC. This gives the protein CATRRGTGDHEQYF.

This clonotype was counted between two and nine times. The chain couples TRBV9 to TRBJ2-5; D is possibly TRBD2 (6 bases). The V end lost 1 base, the J end lost 5 bases, and 15 bases lay between the germline ends. The CDR3 extends over 15 amino acids. The germline CDR1 and CDR2 sequences are SGDLS and YYNGEE. The CDR3 coding sequence is TGTGCCAGCAGCGTACTCCCGGGAGAGGGCGAGACCCAGTACTTC. Amino acid sequence: CASSVLPGEGETQYF.

This clonotype was picked up a small number of times. The rearrangement joins TRBV2 to TRBJ2-4, with 14 bases identical to TRBD2. The last part of the DNA fits TRBJ2-5 better; the J call may be wrong. Germline CDR1 and CDR2: SNHLY and FYNNEI. This CDR3 comprises 16 residues. CDR3 region: CASSVQGTSGSETQYF. The CDR3 region has the DNA TGTGCCAGCAGTGTTCAGGGGACTAGCGGGAGTGAGACCCAGTACTTC.

This clonotype was picked up a small number of times. The rearrangement links TRBV10-3 to TRBJ1-4; D call uncertain. The V end lost 9 bases, the J end lost 5 bases, and 13 bases lay between the germline ends. The germline V gene has CDR1 ENHRY and CDR2 SYGVKD. The CDR3 runs to 13 residues. For the CDR3, the DNA is TGTGCCATTAAGGGTGGGAGGAATGAAAAACTGTTTTTT. Translating it yields CAIKGGRNEKLFF.

This clonotype has a handful of counts. The V call is TRBV29-1, the J call TRBJ2-5; no reliable D call. The CDR3 runs to 14 residues. From germline, CDR1 is SQVTM and CDR2 ANQGSEA. Trimming left V 3 bases short and J 1 base short, with 12 bases between. The DNA for the CDR3 is TGCAGCGTTGAGTGGGCACAGACCCAAGAGACCCAGTACTTC. It specifies CSVEWAQTQETQYF.

This clonotype was seen a few times. The V call is TRBV7-8, the J call TRBJ2-5; D may be TRBD1 or TRBD2 (6 bases each). The CDR3 length is 15 residues. The V gene's germline CDR1 is SGHVS and CDR2 FQNEAQ. Trimming shortened V by 1 base and J by 5 bases, and 14 bases separated the two germline ends. The CDR3 loop reads CASSLEGRQGETQYF. CDR3 nucleotides: TGTGCCAGCAGCTTAGAGGGGAGGCAGGGGGAGACCCAGTACTTC. Using reference TRBV7-8 and TRBJ2-5 for the parts outside the CDR3, the full variable domain is GAGVSQSPRYKVAKRGQDVALRCDPISGHVSLFWYQQALGQGPEFLTYFQNEAQLDKSGLPSDRFFAERPEGSVSTLKIQRTQQEDSAVYLCASSLEGRQGETQYFGPGTRLLVL.

The gene calls are TRBV20-1 and TRBJ2-5; 8 nucleotides agree with TRBD1. The CDR3 totals 13 residues. From germline, CDR1 is DFQATT and CDR2 SNEGSKA (reference sequence). The junction had 12 bases not matched to a gene; V was cut back by 4 bases and J by 11 bases. CDR3 in amino acids: CSAKRTGRDEQYF. In DNA, the CDR3 is TGCAGTGCTAAAAGGACAGGGAGAGATGAGCAGTACTTC.

The genes are TRBV29-1 and TRBJ2-1, with TRBD2 matching over 7 bases. This CDR3 contains 21 residues. Germline CDR1 is SQVTM and CDR2 is ANQGSEA. V trimming: 1 base; J trimming: 0 bases; junction bases outside the gene matches: 21. DNA for the CDR3: TGCAGCGTTGAAGCCCGGCGGACTAACGGGAGGACTCGAGGCTCCTACAATGAGCAGTTCTTC. Translated, it gives CSVEARRTNGRTRGSYNEQFF.

V gene TRBV4-3 combines with J gene TRBJ2-3; TRBD2 matches at 13 bases. V shed 4 bases and J 4 bases; nucleotides not matched to a gene: 8. Germline V gene sequence: CDR1 LGHNA, CDR2 YSLEER. This CDR3 region has 17 residues. This CDR3 reads CASSPRTSGSVADTQYF. In DNA form, the CDR3 reads TGCGCCAGCAGCCCAAGGACTAGCGGGAGTGTCGCAGATACGCAGTATTTT.

This clonotype was observed a handful of times. The rearrangement links TRBV29-1 to TRBJ2-7; 8 bases are shared with TRBD1. The trim removed 4 bases at V and 3 bases at J, leaving 8 bases unmatched. This CDR3 spans 14 amino acids. The germline gives CDR1 SQVTM, CDR2 ANQGSEA. CDR3 nucleotide sequence: TGCAGCGTTGTGGGGTCCGGACAGGGCTACGAGCAGTACTTC. Residues: CSVVGSGQGYEQYF.

The rearrangement uses TRBV7-9 and TRBJ2-3, with 9 bases lining up with TRBD2. CDR1 and CDR2 (germline): SEHNR, FQNEAQ (reference sequence). V gave up 8 bases and J gave up 6 bases; unmatched junction bases: 9. The CDR3 length is 14 residues. This chain's CDR3 is CASGGSGRSDTQYF. The CDR3 DNA follows: TGTGCCAGCGGGGGTAGCGGGAGAAGCGATACGCAGTATTTT.

This clonotype was counted a single time. This sequence joins TRBV6-6 and TRBJ2-1, with 13 nucleotides matching TRBD2. CDR3 length equals 15 residues. V dropped 9 bases and J dropped 5; count of bases not matched to a gene: 7. Germline-derived CDR1 and CDR2 are MNHNY and SVGAGI (reference sequence). The CDR3 here is CASTIGTSGNNEQFF. The CDR3 bases are TGTGCCAGTACTATCGGGACTAGCGGGAACAATGAGCAGTTCTTC.

This clonotype was found a few times. The V gene is TRBV20-1, the J gene TRBJ2-1, with 13 bases fitting TRBD2. This CDR3 comprises 17 residues. Germline V lookup: CDR1 DFQATT, CDR2 SNEGSKA (reference sequence). V shed 1 base and J 5 bases; nucleotides not matched to a gene: 8. CDR3 residues: CSARVEGLAGVNNEQFF. Written as DNA, the CDR3 is TGCAGTGCTAGAGTAGAAGGACTAGCGGGAGTCAACAATGAGCAGTTCTTC.

This rearrangement joins TRBV2 to TRBJ2-1; tentatively, D is TRBD2 (5 bases). The CDR3 length is 13 residues. Germline CDR1 SNHLY, CDR2 FYNNEI. Trimming removed 8 bases at V and 2 bases at J, with 10 bases between. The CDR3 DNA follows: TGTGCCAGCGCGGGCAGCCCCTACAATGAGCAGTTCTTC. It specifies CASAGSPYNEQFF.

About this clonotype itself: Since a much larger clone is just one base distant, this may be a read error. The chain is built from TRBV11-2 and TRBJ2-1, with D uncertain. This CDR3 region has 13 residues. Germline loops: CDR1 SGHAT, CDR2 FQNNGV. The CDR3 here is CANSPRTGNEQFF. The CDR3 DNA is TGTGCCAACAGCCCCCGTACGGGCAATGAGCAGTTCTTC.

In this sample, this clonotype turned up a few times. The V and J genes are TRBV29-1 and TRBJ1-2, with D hard to call. Germline values: CDR1 SQVTM, CDR2 ANQGSEA. Trimming cost V 2 bases and J 3 bases, with 10 bases left between them. CDR3 length: 13 residues. Here the CDR3 reads CSVEIAGYYGYTF. CDR3 coding DNA: TGCAGCGTTGAAATTGCCGGCTACTATGGCTACACCTTC.

The V and J genes are TRBV7-9 and TRBJ1-2; D gene uncertain. V was trimmed by 3 bases and J by 5 bases, leaving 10 bases between them. This CDR3 is 13 amino acids long. Germline CDR1 and CDR2: SEHNR and FQNEAQ (reference sequence). CDR3 protein: CASSFPGDYGYTF. The DNA of the CDR3 is TGTGCCAGCAGCTTCCCCGGTGATTATGGCTACACCTTC.

V is TRBV10-3 and J is TRBJ2-7, with 13 bases matching TRBD2. This CDR3 contains 18 residues. Per germline, CDR1 ENHRY and CDR2 SYGVKD. V dropped 3 bases and J dropped 3; count of bases not matched to a gene: 11. The CDR3 DNA follows: TGTGCCATCAGTGAAAACCCGGGACTAGCGGGGTCCAGCTACGAGCAGTACTTC. It translates to CAISENPGLAGSSYEQYF.

The V gene is TRBV18, the J gene TRBJ2-3; 13 bases line up with TRBD2. V shed 2 bases and J 3 bases; nucleotides not matched to a gene: 5. This CDR3 region has 17 residues. Germline values: CDR1 KGHSH, CDR2 LQKENI. The DNA of the CDR3 is TGTGCCAGCTCACCAGAGGGACTAGCGGGAAGTACAGATACGCAGTATTTT. It is translated as CASSPEGLAGSTDTQYF.

This chain links TRBV20-1 with TRBJ2-4; TRBD1 agrees at 7 bases. The J call may be in error: the DNA end matches TRBJ2-7 better. CDR3 length equals 13 residues. Looked up from germline, CDR1 is DFQATT and CDR2 is SNEGSKA (reference sequence). The CDR3 coding sequence is TGCAGTGCTAGTCGTTCAGGGGGCTACGAGCAGTACTTC. Its translation is CSASRSGGYEQYF.

The V gene is TRBV9, the J gene TRBJ1-5, with 9 bases identical to TRBD1. V was pared by 3 bases and J by 5 bases, with 3 bases of the junction left unmatched. The CDR3 length is 14 residues. Germline assignment: CDR1 SGDLS and CDR2 YYNGEE. The CDR3 loop reads CASSEGTGHQPQHF. The CDR3 nucleotides are TGTGCCAGCAGCGAAGGGACAGGGCATCAGCCCCAGCATTTT.

In this sample, this clonotype turned up many times. The genes are TRBV12-3 or TRBV12-4 and TRBJ2-2; D gene unclear. Between the trimmed V and J ends, which lost 5 bases and 2 bases, there was a span of 6 bases. This CDR3 region has 13 residues. The CDR3 loop is CASSPTNTGELFF. CDR3 in DNA: TGTGCCAGCAGTCCCACTAACACCGGGGAGCTGTTTTTT.